These 8 T cell receptor beta chains originate from one sample sequenced in a study of T cells in women clearing cervical HPV infection. Sequencing used immunoSEQ multiplex PCR; TCRdb keeps in-frame clones, though not all of them. This sample's table reports roughly 32,000 clones. The sequenced sample was blood buffy coat. All receptors come from a woman between 18 and 70 years old with a cervical HPV16 infection that either progressed to CIN3+ or cleared (not recorded which).

Comment on this clone: The CDR3 goes on 3 residues after the read ends, and that part is filled in from the germline J gene. The rearrangement uses TRBV2 and TRBJ2-1; TRBD2 matches 7 bases. Germline CDR1 reads SNHLY; CDR2 reads FYNNEI. V lost 1 base and J lost 6; bases outside the gene matches: 3. This CDR3 has 14 residues. CDR3 DNA (partial): TGTGCCAGCAGTGAAGAGCGGGAAACCAATGAG. It encodes CASSEERETNE. The complete CDR3 sequence is CASSEERETNEQFF.

Note on this clone: From the germline J gene comes the end of the CDR3, since the read stops 3 residues before it. The J gene is TRBJ1-2, the V gene TRBV20-1; D is possibly TRBD1 (6 bases). V gave up 3 bases and J gave up 4 bases, with 12 bases separating them. Germline-derived CDR1 and CDR2 are DFQATT and SNEGSKA (reference sequence). The CDR3 sequence is 13 residues long. CDR3 DNA, as far as it was read: TGCAGTGCTAGGGTCAGGGGTACCTATGGC. Translating it yields CSARVRGTYG. The whole CDR3 sequence reads CSARVRGTYGYTF.

Turning to this clone: The sequence runs out 3 residues before the end of the CDR3; the remainder is reconstructed from the germline J gene. The chain couples TRBV20-1 to TRBJ1-2, with D possibly being TRBD1 (5 bases). CDR1 and CDR2 from the germline V gene are DFQATT and SNEGSKA (reference sequence). The CDR3 is 18 residues long. The sequenced part of the CDR3 DNA is TGCAGTGCTAGAATTACCGGGACTAGCGGGAGCGAAAACTTAGAC. As protein: CSARITGTSGSENLD. The entire CDR3 is CSARITGTSGSENLDYTF.

Turning to this clone: The CDR3 end falls 3 residues outside the read, so it is completed with the germline J gene. V and J are TRBV13 and TRBJ1-2; D not resolved. The CDR3 totals 12 residues. Trimming took off 5 bases at V and 1 base at J, with 5 bases between the two ends. Germline V gene lookup returns CDR1 PRHDT and CDR2 FYEKMQ (reference sequence). The CDR3 protein is CASSQGNYGYTF. The CDR3 DNA, read in part, is TGTGCCAGCAGCCAAGGTAACTATGGC. The full variable domain, with the rest looked up from reference TRBV13 and TRBJ1-2, is AAGVIQSPRHLIKEKRETATLKCYPIPRHDTVYWYQQGPGQDPQFLISFYEKMQSDKGSIPDRFSAQQFSDYHSELNMSSLELGDSALYFCASSQGNYGYTFGSGTRLTVV.

As to this clone: The read comes to an end 3 residues before the CDR3 does, leaving the germline J gene to fill in the end. V and J are TRBV5-6 and TRBJ2-7, with D perhaps matching TRBD1 (5 bases). The germline gives CDR1 SGHDT, CDR2 YYEEEE. The V end was cut by 4 bases, the J end by 6 bases, with 14 bases between. This CDR3 is built from 13 residues. Partial CDR3 DNA: TGTGCCAGCAGCCTTATCTCAAGGGGCGAG. Protein sequence: CASSLISRGE. The full CDR3 is CASSLISRGEQYF.

To note about this clone: The CDR3 is cut off 3 residues early in the read; its end comes from the germline J gene. The gene calls are TRBV7-9 and TRBJ2-2; D may be TRBD1 (6 bases). The CDR3 is 13 amino acids. Trimming removed 6 bases from V and 6 bases from J, with 11 bases in between. The germline V gene encodes CDR1 SEHNR and CDR2 FQNEAQ (reference sequence). The CDR3 bases that were read are TGTGCCAGCAGTTCACAGGGTTCCGGGGAG. This encodes CASSSQGSGE. The entire CDR3 protein reads CASSSQGSGELFF.

Details on this clone: The read falls 3 residues short of the CDR3 end, and the missing part is taken from the germline J gene. This chain links TRBV6-2 or TRBV6-3 with TRBJ2-2; 9 bases align to TRBD2. CDR1 and CDR2 from the germline V gene are MNHEY and SVGEGT. The CDR3 extends over 13 amino acids. The junction had 3 bases not matched to a gene; V was cut back by 5 bases and J by 8 bases. Incomplete CDR3 DNA: TGTGCCAGCAGTCTGGGACTAGCTGGGGAG. It translates to CASSLGLAGE. The entire CDR3 protein reads CASSLGLAGELFF.

Turning to this clone: The read gets to within 3 residues of the CDR3 end, and the germline J gene fills in the rest. The chain recombines TRBV5-1 with TRBJ2-2, with 8 bases aligning to TRBD2. Looked up from germline, CDR1 is SGHRS and CDR2 is YFSETQ. This CDR3 contains 15 residues. V lost 4 bases and J lost 6; bases outside the gene matches: 8. CDR3 DNA (partial): TGCGCCAGCAGCGGAGGGACTAGTGGAGCCGGGGAG. Translated, it gives CASSGGTSGAGE. The full CDR3 protein is CASSGGTSGAGELFF.